Below are 7 T cell receptor beta chains sequenced from a single sample in a study of T cell clonality in common variable immunodeficiency. Generated by immunoSEQ multiplex PCR, the TCRdb table keeps only in-frame clones and is missing some. Listed for the sample are fewer than 75,000 clones, none seen a single time. The sequenced material came from peripheral blood mononuclear cells. Receptor source: a person between 18 and 75 years old in good health.

This clone has ten or more counts. A junction end diverges from the germline sequence, so it may reflect a read error. Read coverage stops 3 residues before the CDR3 terminus; the germline J gene supplies the remainder. The V and J genes are TRBV18 and TRBJ1-1, with D possibly TRBD1 on 5 matching bases. Germline-derived CDR1 and CDR2 are KGHSH and LQKENI. The CDR3 consists of 16 residues. This CDR3 is CASSPGGGFPNAEAFF. Partial CDR3 DNA: TGTGCCAGCTCACCGGGGGGAGGCTTTCCGAACGCTGAA.

In this sample, this clone turned up many times. The CDR3 end is not reached by the read, which stops 3 residues before it; the germline J gene fills it in. V gene TRBV5-1 combines with J gene TRBJ2-3, with 7 bases aligning to TRBD2. In germline, CDR1 is SGHRS, CDR2 YFSETQ. The CDR3 has 14 residues. V shed 3 bases, J shed 2 bases, and the junction held 3 bases outside the gene matches. Partial CDR3 DNA: TGCGCCAGCAGCTCCCTAGCGGCCACAGATACG. Protein product: CASSSLAATDT. The CDR3 in full is CASSSLAATDTQYF.

This clone was counted many times. The DNA ends 3 residues before the CDR3 does, and the rest of the CDR3 is filled in from the germline J gene. V is TRBV12-3 or TRBV12-4 and J is TRBJ2-5; TRBD1 might be the D (5 bases). The CDR3 has 13 amino acids. Trimming removed 3 bases from V and 5 bases from J, with 10 bases in between. CDR3 DNA (partial): TGTGCCAGCAGTTTGGCAGGGCTGGAGACC. It codes for CASSLAGLET. The complete CDR3 protein is CASSLAGLETQYF.

In its sample, this clone was seen many times. The CDR3 extends 3 residues past the end of the read, so its final part is completed from the germline J gene. The chain is built from TRBV12-3 or TRBV12-4 and TRBJ1-2; TRBD1 aligns across 8 bases. CDR3 size: 14 residues. Trimming took 7 bases from V and 4 from J; bases not matched to a gene: 8. The CDR3 bases that were read are TGTGCCAGCAATATTCAGGGGGCGGGCTATGGC. This encodes CASNIQGAGYG. In full, the CDR3 reads CASNIQGAGYGYTF.

This clone was found many times. The read terminates 3 residues before the CDR3 end, so the remaining end is supplied by the germline J gene. The rearrangement uses TRBV4-1 and TRBJ1-2; 10 bases are a match to TRBD1. Germline loops: CDR1 MGHRA, CDR2 YSYEKL. This CDR3 has 16 amino acids. The CDR3 region is CASSQDWTGGTEYYTF. Incomplete CDR3 DNA: TGCGCCAGCAGCCAAGATTGGACAGGGGGAACGGAATAC.

In its sample, this clone was seen many times. The CDR3 goes on 3 residues after the read ends, and that part is filled in from the germline J gene. V is TRBV5-6 and J is TRBJ2-7; 7 bases align to TRBD1. Germline assignment: CDR1 SGHDT and CDR2 YYEEEE. V was pared by 1 base and J by 2 bases, with 3 bases of the junction left unmatched. This CDR3 has 14 amino acids. This CDR3 is CASSLRQGAYEQYF. The CDR3 bases that were read are TGTGCCAGCAGCTTGCGACAGGGAGCCTACGAG.

In its sample, this clone was seen many times. The read falls 3 residues short of the CDR3 end, and the missing part is taken from the germline J gene. The V and J genes are TRBV7-6 and TRBJ1-1; D is possibly TRBD1 (5 bases). This CDR3 has 15 residues. Germline V gives CDR1 SGHVS, CDR2 FNYEAQ. V was shortened by 1 base and J by 1 base, with 10 bases between the two germline ends. CDR3 residues: CASSLGGRENTEAFF. The CDR3 bases that were read are TGTGCCAGCAGCTTAGGGGGCAGGGAGAACACTGAA. The entire variable domain, with the rest obtained from reference TRBV7-6 and TRBJ1-1, is as follows: GAGVSQSPRYKVTKRGQDVALRCDPISGHVSLYWYRQALGQGPEFLTYFNYEAQQDKSGLPNDRFSAERPEGSISTLTIQRTEQRDSAMYRCASSLGGRENTEAFFGQGTRLTVV.